Described below is a single T cell receptor beta chain sequence and its context. This record comes from a study of T cells in tumors and immune-related adverse events. The method was immunoSEQ multiplex PCR; TCRdb's version includes in-frame clones alone and lacks a portion of them. Of fewer than 4,500 clones listed, roughly 78% are singletons. The germline V gene encodes CDR1 SGHDT and CDR2 YYEEEE. V was pared by 4 bases and J by 5 bases, with 13 bases between. The CDR3 has 13 residues. The chain employs TRBV5-6 and TRBJ2-7; D might be TRBD2 (6 bases). The receptor comes from a female donor with metastatic renal cell carcinoma. Source: skin tissue, taken from a patient treated with anti-PD-1 therapy. The CDR3 reads CASSPRSGDEQYF. The CDR3 nucleotides are TGTGCCAGCAGCCCGCGGTCGGGGGACGAGCAGTACTTC.